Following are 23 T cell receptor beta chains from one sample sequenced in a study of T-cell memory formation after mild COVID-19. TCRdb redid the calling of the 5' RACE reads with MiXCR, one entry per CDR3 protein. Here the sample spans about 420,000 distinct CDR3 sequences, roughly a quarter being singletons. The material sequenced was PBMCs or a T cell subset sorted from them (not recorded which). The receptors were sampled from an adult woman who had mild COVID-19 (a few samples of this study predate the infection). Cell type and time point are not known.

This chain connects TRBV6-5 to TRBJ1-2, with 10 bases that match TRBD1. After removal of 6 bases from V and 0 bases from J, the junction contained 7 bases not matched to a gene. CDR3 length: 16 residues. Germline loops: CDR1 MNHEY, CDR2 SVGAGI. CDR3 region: CASRQDRGKTNYGYTF. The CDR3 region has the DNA TGTGCCAGCAGACAGGACAGGGGGAAGACTAACTATGGCTACACCTTC.

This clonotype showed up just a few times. The CDR3 loop reads CASSWTDRNGELFF. For the CDR3, the DNA is TGTGCCAGCAGTTGGACAGATCGGAACGGGGAGCTGTTTTTT. V is TRBV6-1 and J is TRBJ2-2; tentative D call: TRBD1 (6 bases). The CDR3 is 14 amino acids. From germline, CDR1 is MNHNS and CDR2 SASEGT. The V end lost 5 bases, the J end lost 7 bases, and 14 bases lay between the germline ends.

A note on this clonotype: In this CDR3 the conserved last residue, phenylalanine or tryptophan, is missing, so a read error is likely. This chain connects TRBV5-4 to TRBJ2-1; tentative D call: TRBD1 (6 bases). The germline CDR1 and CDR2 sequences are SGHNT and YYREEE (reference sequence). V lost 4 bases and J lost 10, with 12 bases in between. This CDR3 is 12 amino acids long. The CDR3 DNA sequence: TGTGCCAGCAGCCTGGGTGGGACAGAGCAGTTCGTC. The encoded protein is CASSLGGTEQFV.

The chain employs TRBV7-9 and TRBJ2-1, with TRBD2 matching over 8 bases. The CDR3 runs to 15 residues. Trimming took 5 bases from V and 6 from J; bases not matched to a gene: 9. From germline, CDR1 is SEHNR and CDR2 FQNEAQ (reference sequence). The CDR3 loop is CASSPAGGRSNEQFF. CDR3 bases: TGTGCCAGCAGCCCCGCGGGGGGAAGAAGCAATGAGCAGTTCTTC.

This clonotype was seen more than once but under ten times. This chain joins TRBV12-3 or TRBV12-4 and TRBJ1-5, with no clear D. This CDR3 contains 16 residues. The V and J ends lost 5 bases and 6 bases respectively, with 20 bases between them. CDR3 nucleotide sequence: TGTGCCAGCAGTGGTCCGGGATCCGGAGTTCGTCAGCCCCAGCATTTT. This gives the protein CASSGPGSGVRQPQHF.

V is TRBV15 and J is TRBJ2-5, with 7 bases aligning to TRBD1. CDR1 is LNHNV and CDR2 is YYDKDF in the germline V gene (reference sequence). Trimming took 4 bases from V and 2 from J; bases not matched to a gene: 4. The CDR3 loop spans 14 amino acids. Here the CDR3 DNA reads TGTGCCACCAGCAACAGGACAGGACAAGAGACCCAGTACTTC. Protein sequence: CATSNRTGQETQYF.

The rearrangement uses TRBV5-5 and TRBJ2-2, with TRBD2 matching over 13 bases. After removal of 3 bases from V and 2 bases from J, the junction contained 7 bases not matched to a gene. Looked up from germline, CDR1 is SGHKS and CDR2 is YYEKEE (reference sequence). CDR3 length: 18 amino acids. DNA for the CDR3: TGTGCCAGCAGCTGGCACCCGGGACTAGCGGGAAACACCGGGGAGCTGTTTTTT. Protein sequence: CASSWHPGLAGNTGELFF.

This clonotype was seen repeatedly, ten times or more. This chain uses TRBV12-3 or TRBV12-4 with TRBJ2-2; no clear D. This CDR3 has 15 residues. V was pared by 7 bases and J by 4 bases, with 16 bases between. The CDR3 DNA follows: TGTGCCAGCACTATAACTCCAGCAGGCACCGGGGAGCTGTTTTTT. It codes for CASTITPAGTGELFF.

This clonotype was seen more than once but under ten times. Written as DNA, the CDR3 is TGCGCCAGCAGCTTGGTACGCGGGAGAGAGCAGTTCTTC. This encodes CASSLVRGREQFF. The chain joins TRBV5-1 to TRBJ2-1, with 7 bases identical to TRBD2. CDR1 is SGHRS and CDR2 is YFSETQ in the germline V gene. This CDR3 has 13 residues. V was clipped by 0 bases and J by 10 bases; unmatched bases: 4.

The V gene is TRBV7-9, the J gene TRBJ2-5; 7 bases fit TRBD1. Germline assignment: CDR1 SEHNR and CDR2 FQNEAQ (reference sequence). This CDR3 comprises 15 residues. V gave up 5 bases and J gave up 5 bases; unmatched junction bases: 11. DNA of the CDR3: TGTGCCAGCAGCCTTATTTTCCAGGGGGTTGAGACCCAGTACTTC. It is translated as CASSLIFQGVETQYF. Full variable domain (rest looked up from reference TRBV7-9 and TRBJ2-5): DTGVSQNPRHKITKRGQNVTFRCDPISEHNRLYWYRQTLGQGPEFLTYFQNEAQLEKSRLLSDRFSAERPKGSFSTLEIQRTEQGDSAMYLCASSLIFQGVETQYFGPGTRLLVL.

The CDR3: CASSPGAGGQNEQFF. Written as DNA, the CDR3 is TGTGCCAGCTCTCCAGGAGCGGGGGGGCAAAATGAGCAGTTCTTC. This chain uses TRBV18 with TRBJ2-1, with 10 bases fitting TRBD2. Germline CDR1 and CDR2: KGHSH and LQKENI. V was clipped by 6 bases and J by 7 bases; unmatched bases: 9. The CDR3 consists of 15 residues.

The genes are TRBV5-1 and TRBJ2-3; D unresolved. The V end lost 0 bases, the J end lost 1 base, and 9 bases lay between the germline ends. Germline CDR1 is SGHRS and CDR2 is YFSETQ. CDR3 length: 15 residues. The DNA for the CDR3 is TGCGCCAGCAGCTTGGGGGAAAGCGGCACAGATACGCAGTATTTT. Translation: CASSLGESGTDTQYF.

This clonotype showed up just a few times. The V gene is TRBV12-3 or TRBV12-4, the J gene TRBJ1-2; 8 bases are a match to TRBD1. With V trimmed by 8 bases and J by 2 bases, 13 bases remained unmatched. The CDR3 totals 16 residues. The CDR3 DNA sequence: TGTGCCAGCCTAGGACAGGGTAATCATAAAAACTATGGCTACACCTTC. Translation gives CASLGQGNHKNYGYTF.

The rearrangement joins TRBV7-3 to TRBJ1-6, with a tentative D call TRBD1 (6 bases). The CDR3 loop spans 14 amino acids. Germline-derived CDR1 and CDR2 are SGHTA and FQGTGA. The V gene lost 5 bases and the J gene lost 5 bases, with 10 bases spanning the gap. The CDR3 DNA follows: TGTGCCAGCAGCCCCGGGACAAATAATTCACCCCTCCACTTT. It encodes CASSPGTNNSPLHF.

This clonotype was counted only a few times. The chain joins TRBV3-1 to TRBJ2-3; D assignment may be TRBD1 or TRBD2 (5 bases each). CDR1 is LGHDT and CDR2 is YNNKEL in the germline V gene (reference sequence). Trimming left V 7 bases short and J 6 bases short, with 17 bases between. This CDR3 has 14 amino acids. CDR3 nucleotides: TGTGCCAGCACCCCCGAGGGGCTAGCCGATACGCAGTATTTT. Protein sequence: CASTPEGLADTQYF.

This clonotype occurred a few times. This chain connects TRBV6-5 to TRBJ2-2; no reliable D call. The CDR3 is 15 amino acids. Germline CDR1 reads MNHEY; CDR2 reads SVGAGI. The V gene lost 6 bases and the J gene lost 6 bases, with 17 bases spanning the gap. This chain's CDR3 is CASSPLSNMAGELFF. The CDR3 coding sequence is TGTGCCAGCAGCCCCCTCTCCAATATGGCCGGGGAGCTGTTTTTT.

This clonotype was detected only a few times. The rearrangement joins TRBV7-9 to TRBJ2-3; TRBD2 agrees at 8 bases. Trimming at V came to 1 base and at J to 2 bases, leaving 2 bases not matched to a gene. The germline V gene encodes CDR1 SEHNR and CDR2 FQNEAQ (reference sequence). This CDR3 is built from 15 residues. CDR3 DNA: TGTGCCAGCAGCTTAGATAGCGGGAACACAGATACGCAGTATTTT. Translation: CASSLDSGNTDTQYF.

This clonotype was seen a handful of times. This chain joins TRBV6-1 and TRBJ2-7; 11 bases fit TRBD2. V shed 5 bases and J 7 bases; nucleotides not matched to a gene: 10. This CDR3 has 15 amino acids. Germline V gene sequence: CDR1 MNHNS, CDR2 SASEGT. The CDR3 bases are TGTGCCAGCAGTCCACTAGCGGGAGTCACCCGGGAGCAGTACTTC. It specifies CASSPLAGVTREQYF.

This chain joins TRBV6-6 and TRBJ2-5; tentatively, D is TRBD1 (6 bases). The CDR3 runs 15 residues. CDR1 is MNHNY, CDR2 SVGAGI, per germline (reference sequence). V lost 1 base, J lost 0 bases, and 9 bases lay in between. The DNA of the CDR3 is TGTGCCAGCAGTTACTTCTGGACAGACCAAGAGACCCAGTACTTC. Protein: CASSYFWTDQETQYF.

The CDR3 spells CASGFRPGELFF. DNA for the CDR3: TGTGCCAGCGGCTTTCGTCCCGGGGAGCTGTTTTTT. V is TRBV9 and J is TRBJ2-2; no firm D call. Trimming pared 7 bases from V and 6 bases from J, leaving 10 bases between. The V gene's germline CDR1 is SGDLS and CDR2 YYNGEE. This CDR3 is 12 amino acids long.

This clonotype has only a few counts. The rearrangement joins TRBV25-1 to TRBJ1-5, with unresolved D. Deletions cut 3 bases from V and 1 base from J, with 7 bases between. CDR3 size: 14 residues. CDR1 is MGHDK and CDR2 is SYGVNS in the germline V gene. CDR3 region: CASSDEWSNQPQHF. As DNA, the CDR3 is TGTGCCAGCAGTGACGAGTGGAGCAATCAGCCCCAGCATTTT.

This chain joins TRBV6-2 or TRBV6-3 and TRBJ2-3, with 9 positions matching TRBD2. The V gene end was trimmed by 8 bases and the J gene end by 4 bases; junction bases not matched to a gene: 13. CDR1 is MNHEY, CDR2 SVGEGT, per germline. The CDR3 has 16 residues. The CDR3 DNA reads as TGTGCCAGCGCACCCCGGGGGCGGGGGGGCCCAGATACGCAGTATTTT. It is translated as CASAPRGRGGPDTQYF.

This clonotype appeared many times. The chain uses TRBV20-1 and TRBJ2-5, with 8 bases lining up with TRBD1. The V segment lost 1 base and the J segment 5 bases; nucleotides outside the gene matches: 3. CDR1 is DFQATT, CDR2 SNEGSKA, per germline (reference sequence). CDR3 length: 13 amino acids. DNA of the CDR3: TGCAGTGCTAGAGTACAGGGGGTTGAGACCCAGTACTTC. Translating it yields CSARVQGVETQYF.